Below are 10 T cell receptor beta chains sequenced from a single sample in a study of PD-1 blockade in classical Hodgkin lymphoma. Exposure to brentuximab vedotin varied, and each patient had relapsed following autologous stem cell transplantation. Here immunoSEQ multiplex PCR was the method, and the copy in TCRdb shows in-frame clones only, minus some. Of 53,000 or so clones detected, roughly 80% appear once; the ten largest clones hold approximately 15%. The source material was peripheral blood mononuclear cells (PBMCs), sampled at baseline. These receptors were obtained from a human donor with classical Hodgkin lymphoma.

This chain links TRBV30 with TRBJ2-7; no reliable D call. Trimming pared 0 bases from V and 4 bases from J, leaving 7 bases between. CDR3 length: 12 amino acids. Per germline, CDR1 GTSNPN and CDR2 SVGIG (reference sequence). The CDR3 sequence: CAWSVSWYEQYF. The CDR3 DNA reads as TGTGCCTGGAGTGTAAGTTGGTACGAGCAGTACTTC.

The sample holds a few counts of this clone. The chain is built from TRBV7-2 and TRBJ2-3; D call uncertain. With 3 bases removed from V and 6 bases from J, the gap between germline ends came to 7 bases. Germline V lookup: CDR1 SGHTA, CDR2 FQGNSA. The CDR3 consists of 12 residues. Here the CDR3 reads CASSFLRDTQYF. As DNA, the CDR3 is TGTGCCAGCAGCTTTCTGAGGGATACGCAGTATTTT.

V and J are TRBV18 and TRBJ1-1; D perhaps matches TRBD1 (6 bases). From germline, CDR1 is KGHSH and CDR2 LQKENI. Trimming removed 5 bases at V and 2 bases at J, with 12 bases between. There are 14 residues in the CDR3. CDR3 region: CASSSTGRNTEAFF. CDR3 in DNA: TGTGCCAGCTCATCTACAGGGAGAAACACTGAAGCTTTCTTT.

This clone was detected only a few times. V and J are TRBV13 and TRBJ2-2; 14 positions agree with TRBD2. This CDR3 region has 15 residues. The V segment lost 4 bases and the J segment 8 bases; nucleotides outside the gene matches: 3. Germline V CDR1 and CDR2: PRHDT, FYEKMQ (reference sequence). CDR3 in DNA: TGTGCCAGCAGCTGGGGACTAGCGGGAGAAGGGGAGCTGTTTTTT. Protein product: CASSWGLAGEGELFF. Using reference TRBV13 and TRBJ2-2 for the parts outside the CDR3, the full variable domain is AAGVIQSPRHLIKEKRETATLKCYPIPRHDTVYWYQQGPGQDPQFLISFYEKMQSDKGSIPDRFSAQQFSDYHSELNMSSLELGDSALYFCASSWGLAGEGELFFGEGSRLTVL.

The rearrangement uses TRBV6-5 and TRBJ1-2; D gene unclear. The CDR3 loop spans 12 amino acids. Germline CDR1 reads MNHEY; CDR2 reads SVGAGI. The germline V and J ends were trimmed by 4 bases and 7 bases, with 10 bases remaining between them. As DNA, the CDR3 is TGTGCCAGCAGTTCATATCGAGCTGGCTACACCTTC. Its translation: CASSSYRAGYTF.

V usage is TRBV6-4 and J usage is TRBJ1-1; TRBD1 agrees at 7 bases. This CDR3 region has 15 residues. With 0 bases clipped from V and 6 bases from J, the junction kept 7 bases outside the gene matches. Looked up from germline, CDR1 is MRHNA and CDR2 is SNTAGT. CDR3 DNA sequence: TGTGCCAGCAGTGACTCGAGTAAACAGGGGCCTGAAGCTTTCTTT. Encoded protein: CASSDSSKQGPEAFF.

V gene TRBV18 combines with J gene TRBJ2-1, with 13 bases lining up with TRBD2. The CDR3 totals 15 residues. The junction had 6 bases not matched to a gene; V was cut back by 3 bases and J by 10 bases. Looked up from germline, CDR1 is KGHSH and CDR2 is LQKENI. This chain's CDR3 is CASSPSGTSGTEQFF. CDR3 DNA sequence: TGTGCCAGCTCACCTTCCGGGACTAGCGGGACAGAGCAGTTCTTC.

The rearrangement uses TRBV5-1 and TRBJ2-2; D possibly matches TRBD1 or TRBD2 (6 bases each). The V end was cut by 4 bases, the J end by 4 bases, with 23 bases between. The CDR3 contains 18 residues. Germline assignment: CDR1 SGHRS and CDR2 YFSETQ. The CDR3 spells CASSPPITIGGVTGELFF. CDR3 coding DNA: TGCGCCAGCAGCCCCCCAATAACTATCGGGGGCGTCACCGGGGAGCTGTTTTTT. Full variable domain (missing parts from reference TRBV5-1 and TRBJ2-2): KAGVTQTPRYLIKTRGQQVTLSCSPISGHRSVSWYQQTPGQGLQFLFEYFSETQRNKGNFPGRFSGRQFSNSRSEMNVSTLELGDSALYLCASSPPITIGGVTGELFFGEGSRLTVL.

This clone was observed a few times. The chain uses TRBV28 and TRBJ2-7; D possibly corresponds to TRBD1 (6 bases). Trimming pared 5 bases from V and 6 bases from J, leaving 14 bases between. CDR3 length: 13 residues. Germline CDR1 reads MDHEN; CDR2 reads SYDVKM. DNA of the CDR3: TGTGCCAGCAGTCGACCGGACAGCGGCGAGCAGTACGTC. This codes for CASSRPDSGEQYV.

This chain uses TRBV30 with TRBJ1-2; D ambiguous. The V end was cut by 0 bases, the J end by 7 bases, with 6 bases between. CDR1 is GTSNPN and CDR2 is SVGIG in the germline V gene (reference sequence). The CDR3 runs to 11 residues. DNA for the CDR3: TGTGCCTGGAGTGTAAAGGGTGGCTACACCTTC. Encoded protein: CAWSVKGGYTF.